Below are 8 T cell receptor beta chains sequenced from a single sample in a study of cytomegalovirus exposure and HLA in healthy donors. 60 Vbeta and 13 Jbeta primers were used in PCR. The protocol was immunoSEQ multiplex PCR, while the TCRdb copy is restricted to in-frame clones and leaves out a portion. The profile covers roughly 97,000 clones, with 76% appearing a single time and about 5.4% taken by the ten largest. What was sequenced was PBMCs. Every receptor here comes from a woman younger than 35 in good health and CMV-seropositive.

The genes are TRBV5-4 and TRBJ2-2; no clear D. This CDR3 is built from 12 residues. Looked up from germline, CDR1 is SGHNT and CDR2 is YYREEE (reference sequence). Between the trimmed V and J ends, which lost 2 bases and 3 bases, there was a span of 2 bases. Written as DNA, the CDR3 is TGTGCCAGCAGCTTCGACACCGGGGAGCTGTTTTTT. This gives the protein CASSFDTGELFF.

This clone appeared once. The V and J genes are TRBV11-2 and TRBJ1-1; 8 nucleotides line up with TRBD1. V was clipped by 1 base and J by 1 base; unmatched bases: 2. The CDR3 covers 15 residues. The germline V gene has CDR1 SGHAT and CDR2 FQNNGV. CDR3 protein: CASSLGTGQNTEAFF. CDR3 bases: TGTGCCAGCAGCTTAGGGACAGGGCAGAACACTGAAGCTTTCTTT.

The V gene is TRBV30, the J gene TRBJ2-7; D is undetermined. This CDR3 is 12 amino acids long. Trimming left V 8 bases short and J 0 bases short, with 11 bases between. The germline CDR1 and CDR2 sequences are GTSNPN and SVGIG (reference sequence). The CDR3 region is CAAPLNSYEQYF. The CDR3 nucleotides are TGTGCCGCGCCCCTAAACTCCTACGAGCAGTACTTC.

V and J are TRBV18 and TRBJ2-2, with 10 bases aligning to TRBD1. V trimming: 4 bases; J trimming: 2 bases; junction bases outside the gene matches: 4. The length of the CDR3 is 16 residues. Germline CDR1 reads KGHSH; CDR2 reads LQKENI. CDR3 DNA sequence: TGTGCCAGCTCACAGACAGGGGGCATTAACACCGGGGAGCTGTTTTTT. Protein: CASSQTGGINTGELFF.

This chain links TRBV21-1 with TRBJ2-5; the listed D gene, TRBD1, was not tested against the DNA. TRBV21-1 is marked as a pseudogene. This CDR3 has 15 residues. Written as DNA, the CDR3 is TGTGCCAGCAGCAAGAACGCAGGATCAAGTAAGACCCAGTACTTC. Amino acid sequence: CASSKNAGSSKTQYF.

The J gene is TRBJ1-1, the V gene TRBV18, with unresolved D. This CDR3 region has 14 residues. The ends were cut back, 3 bases at V and 0 bases at J, with 8 bases in the middle. Germline V gives CDR1 KGHSH, CDR2 LQKENI. The CDR3 is CASSPLGVNTEAFF. The CDR3, as DNA: TGTGCCAGCTCACCGCTGGGAGTGAACACTGAAGCTTTCTTT.

The chain combines TRBV15 with TRBJ2-7, with D maybe TRBD2 (6 bases). Germline V CDR1 and CDR2: LNHNV, YYDKDF (reference sequence). CDR3 size: 13 residues. Trimming took 1 base from V and 4 from J, leaving 8 bases between them. The CDR3 coding sequence is TGTGCCACCAGCAGAGCCGGGAGTTACGAGCAGTACTTC. This sequence encodes CATSRAGSYEQYF.

The chain links TRBV7-9 to TRBJ2-1; the match to TRBD1 covers 7 bases. Germline V CDR1 and CDR2: SEHNR, FQNEAQ (reference sequence). The CDR3 length is 13 residues. J gave up 7 bases and V 5 bases, and 5 bases lay outside the gene matches. CDR3 in amino acids: CASSPMTGNEQFF. The CDR3 bases are TGTGCCAGCAGCCCGATGACAGGGAATGAGCAGTTCTTC.